The sequence of this T cell receptor (beta chain) was determined in a study of cytomegalovirus exposure and HLA in healthy donors. Study-wide findings and caveats: Earlier findings revealed that most TCR beta V segments proved productive either about 87% or about 30% of the time. Researchers reportedly found TCR beta sequences accurately predicted most subjects' HLA-A and HLA-B alleles. TRBV6-2, TRBV6-3 and some other V segments were unresolvable in 87-base-pair reads.

PCR employed 60 Vbeta and 13 Jbeta primers. TCRdb's copy holds only in-frame clones and misses some; the assay was immunoSEQ multiplex PCR. The sample records approximately 150,000 clones, roughly 73% being singletons. This clone was seen only once. Its target is unknown. V was cut by 6 bases and J by 4 bases, with 25 bases left in between. Looked up from germline, CDR1 is SGDLS and CDR2 is YYNGEE. This CDR3 has 17 amino acids. The receptor was derived from a female donor in good health and CMV-seronegative. The source material was PBMCs. V gene TRBV9 combines with J gene TRBJ1-1; no definite D call. The CDR3 DNA reads as TGTGCCAGCACCGGAAGAGGGAGCCAGAACACTTGCACTGAAGCTTTCTTT. Translation: CASTGRGSQNTCTEAFF.